One TCR beta chain is described in this entry. Germline CDR1 is SGDLS and CDR2 is YYNGEE. The V and J ends lost 5 bases and 7 bases respectively, with 11 bases between them. This CDR3 comprises 12 residues. The sample originates from a study of patients and donors after allogeneic stem cell transplantation. In TCRdb, the RT-PCR reads were re-called with MiXCR into one record per CDR3 protein. The data contain 190,000 or so distinct CDR3 sequences, 41% of them seen just once; the ten biggest clones take up about 35%. The TCR sequence derives from a human donor who was either an allogeneic HSCT recipient or a stem cell or donor lymphocyte infusion donor (not recorded which). It is not recorded whose cells these are; they may come from a transplant donor. The sample consisted of blood, either unsorted or a sorted T cell fraction (not recorded which). This chain links TRBV9 with TRBJ2-3; TRBD1 is a possible D gene (5 bases). CDR3 coding DNA: TGTGCCAGCAGTTCCAGGGCCAATACGCAGTATTTT. Translated, it gives CASSSRANTQYF. Full variable domain (rest looked up from reference TRBV9 and TRBJ2-3): DSGVTQTPKHLITATGQRVTLRCSPRSGDLSVYWYQQSLDQGLQFLIQYYNGEERAKGNILERFSAQQFPDLHSELNLSSLELGDSALYFCASSSRANTQYFGPGTRLTVL.